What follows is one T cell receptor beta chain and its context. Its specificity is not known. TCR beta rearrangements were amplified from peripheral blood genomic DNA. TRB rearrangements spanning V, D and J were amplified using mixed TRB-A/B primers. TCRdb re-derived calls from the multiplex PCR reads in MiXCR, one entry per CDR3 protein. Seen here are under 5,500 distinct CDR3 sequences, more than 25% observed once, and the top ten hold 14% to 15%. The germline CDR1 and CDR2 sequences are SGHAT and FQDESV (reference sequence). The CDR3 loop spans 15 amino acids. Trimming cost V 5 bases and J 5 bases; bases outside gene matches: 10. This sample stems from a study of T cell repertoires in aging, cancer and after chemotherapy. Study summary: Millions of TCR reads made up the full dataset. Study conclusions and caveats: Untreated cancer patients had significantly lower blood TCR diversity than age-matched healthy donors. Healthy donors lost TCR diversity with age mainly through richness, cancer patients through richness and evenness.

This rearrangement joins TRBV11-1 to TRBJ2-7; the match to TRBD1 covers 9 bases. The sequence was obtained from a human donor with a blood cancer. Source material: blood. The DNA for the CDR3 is TGTGCCAGCAGCCCGGGACAGGGAGGTAGCGACGAGCAGTACTTC. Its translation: CASSPGQGGSDEQYF.